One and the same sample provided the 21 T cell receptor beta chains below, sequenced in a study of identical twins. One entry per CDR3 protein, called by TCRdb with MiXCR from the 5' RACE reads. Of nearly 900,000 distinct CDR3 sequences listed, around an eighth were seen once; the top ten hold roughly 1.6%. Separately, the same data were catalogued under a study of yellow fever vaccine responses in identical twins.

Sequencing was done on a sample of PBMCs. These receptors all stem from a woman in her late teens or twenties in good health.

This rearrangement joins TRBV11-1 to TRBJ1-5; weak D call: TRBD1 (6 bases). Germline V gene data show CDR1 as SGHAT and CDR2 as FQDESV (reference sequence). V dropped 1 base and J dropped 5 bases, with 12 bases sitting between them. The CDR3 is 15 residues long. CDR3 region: CASSLGGTYDQPQHF. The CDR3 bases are TGTGCCAGCAGCTTAGGGGGGACATATGATCAGCCCCAGCATTTT. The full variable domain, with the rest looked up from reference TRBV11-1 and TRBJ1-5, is EAEVAQSPRYKITEKSQAVAFWCDPISGHATLYWYRQILGQGPELLVQFQDESVVDDSQLPKDRFSAERLKGVDSTLKIQPAELGDSAMYLCASSLGGTYDQPQHFGDGTRLSIL.

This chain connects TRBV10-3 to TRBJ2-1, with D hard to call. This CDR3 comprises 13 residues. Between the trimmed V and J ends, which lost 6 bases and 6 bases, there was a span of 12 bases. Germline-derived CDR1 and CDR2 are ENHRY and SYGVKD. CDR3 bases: TGTGCCATCAGGGATTTTGTAGGCAATGAGCAGTTCTTC. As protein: CAIRDFVGNEQFF.

The CDR3 here is CASTQDRLGNNYGYTF. The CDR3 DNA is TGTGCCAGTACCCAAGACAGGTTGGGGAATAACTATGGCTACACCTTC. The chain joins TRBV19 to TRBJ1-2, with D perhaps matching TRBD1 (6 bases). CDR1 LNHDA and CDR2 SQIVND come from the germline V gene (reference sequence). Deletions cut 7 bases from V and 1 base from J, with 19 bases between. The CDR3 spans 16 residues.

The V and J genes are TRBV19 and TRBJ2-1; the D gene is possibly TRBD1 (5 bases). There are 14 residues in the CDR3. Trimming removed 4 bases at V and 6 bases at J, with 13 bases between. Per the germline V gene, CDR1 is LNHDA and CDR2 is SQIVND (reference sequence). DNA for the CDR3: TGTGCCAGTAGTAAGGGGTTCTTGGTCAATGAGCAGTTCTTC. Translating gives CASSKGFLVNEQFF.

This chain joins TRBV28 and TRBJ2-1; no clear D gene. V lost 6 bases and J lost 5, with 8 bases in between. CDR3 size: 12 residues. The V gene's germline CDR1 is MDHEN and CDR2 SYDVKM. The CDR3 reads CASRTNDNEQFF. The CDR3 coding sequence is TGTGCCAGCAGAACAAACGACAATGAGCAGTTCTTC.

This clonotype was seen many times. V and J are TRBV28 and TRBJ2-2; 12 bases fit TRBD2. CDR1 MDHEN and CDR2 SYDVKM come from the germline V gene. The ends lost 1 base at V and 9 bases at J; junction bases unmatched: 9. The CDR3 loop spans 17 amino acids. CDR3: CASSLSPRLAGDRELFF. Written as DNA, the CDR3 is TGTGCCAGCAGTTTATCCCCGCGACTAGCGGGAGACCGGGAGCTGTTTTTT.

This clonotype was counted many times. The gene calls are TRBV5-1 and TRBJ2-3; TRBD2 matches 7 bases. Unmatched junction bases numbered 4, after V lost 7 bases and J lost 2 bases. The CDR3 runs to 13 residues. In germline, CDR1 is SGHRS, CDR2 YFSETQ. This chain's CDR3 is CASQSGITDTQYF. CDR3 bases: TGCGCCAGCCAGAGCGGGATCACAGATACGCAGTATTTT.

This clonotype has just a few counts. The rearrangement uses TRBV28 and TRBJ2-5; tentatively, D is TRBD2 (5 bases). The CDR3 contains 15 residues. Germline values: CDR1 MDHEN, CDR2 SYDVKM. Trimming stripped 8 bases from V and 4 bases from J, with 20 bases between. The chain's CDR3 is CASAQSPGWGETQYF. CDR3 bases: TGTGCCAGCGCCCAAAGTCCGGGGTGGGGAGAGACCCAGTACTTC. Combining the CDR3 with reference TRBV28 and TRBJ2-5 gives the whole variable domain DVKVTQSSRYLVKRTGEKVFLECVQDMDHENMFWYRQDPGLGLRLIYFSYDVKMKEKGDIPEGYSVSREKKERFSLILESASTNQTSMYLCASAQSPGWGETQYFGPGTRLLVL.

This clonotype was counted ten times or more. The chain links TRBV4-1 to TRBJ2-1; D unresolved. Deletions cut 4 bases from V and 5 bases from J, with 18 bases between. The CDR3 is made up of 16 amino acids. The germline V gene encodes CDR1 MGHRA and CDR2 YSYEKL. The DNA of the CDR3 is TGCGCCAGCAGCCCGCCGGTACGTGGGAAAAACAATGAGCAGTTCTTC. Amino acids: CASSPPVRGKNNEQFF.

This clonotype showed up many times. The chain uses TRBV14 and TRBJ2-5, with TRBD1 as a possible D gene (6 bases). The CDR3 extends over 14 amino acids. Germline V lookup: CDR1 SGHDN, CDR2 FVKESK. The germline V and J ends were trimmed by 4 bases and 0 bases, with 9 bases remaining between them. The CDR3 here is CASSLDRNQETQYF. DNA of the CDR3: TGTGCCAGCAGCCTGGACAGAAACCAAGAGACCCAGTACTTC.

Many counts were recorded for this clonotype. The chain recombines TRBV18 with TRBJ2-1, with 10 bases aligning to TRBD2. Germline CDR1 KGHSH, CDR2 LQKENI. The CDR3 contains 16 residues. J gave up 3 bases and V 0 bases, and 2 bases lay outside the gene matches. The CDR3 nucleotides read TGTGCCAGCTCACCACCGCGGACTAGCGGCTACAATGAGCAGTTCTTC. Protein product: CASSPPRTSGYNEQFF.

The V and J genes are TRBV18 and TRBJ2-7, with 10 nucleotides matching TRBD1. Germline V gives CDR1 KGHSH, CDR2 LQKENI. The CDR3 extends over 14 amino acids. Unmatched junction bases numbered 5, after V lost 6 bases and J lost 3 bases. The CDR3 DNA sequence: TGTGCCAGCTCGCAGGGACAGGGGCACTACGAGCAGTACGTC. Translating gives CASSQGQGHYEQYV.

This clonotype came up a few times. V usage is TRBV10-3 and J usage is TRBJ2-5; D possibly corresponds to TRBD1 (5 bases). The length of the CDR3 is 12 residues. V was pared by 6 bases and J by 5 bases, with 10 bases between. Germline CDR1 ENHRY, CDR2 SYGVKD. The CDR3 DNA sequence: TGTGCCATCAGAGGGGTGGAGGAGACCCAGTACTTC. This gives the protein CAIRGVEETQYF.

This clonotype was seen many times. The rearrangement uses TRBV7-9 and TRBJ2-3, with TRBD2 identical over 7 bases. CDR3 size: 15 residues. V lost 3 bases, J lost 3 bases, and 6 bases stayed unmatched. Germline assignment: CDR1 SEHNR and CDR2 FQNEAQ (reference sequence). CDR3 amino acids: CASSFKRDITDTQYF. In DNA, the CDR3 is TGTGCCAGCAGCTTTAAGCGGGATATTACAGATACGCAGTATTTT.

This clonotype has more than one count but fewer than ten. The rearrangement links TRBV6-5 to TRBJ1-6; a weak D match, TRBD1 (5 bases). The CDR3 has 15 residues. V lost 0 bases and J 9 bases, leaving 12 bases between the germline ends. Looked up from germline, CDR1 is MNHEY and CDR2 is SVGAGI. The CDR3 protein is CASSYSIRVVSPLHF. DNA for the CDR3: TGTGCCAGCAGTTACTCGATCAGGGTCGTTTCACCCCTCCACTTT.

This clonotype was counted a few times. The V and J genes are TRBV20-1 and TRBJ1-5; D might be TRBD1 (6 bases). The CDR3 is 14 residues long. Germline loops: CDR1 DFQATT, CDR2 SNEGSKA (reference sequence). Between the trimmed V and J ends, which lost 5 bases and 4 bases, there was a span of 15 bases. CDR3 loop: CSAEGGGRNQPQHF. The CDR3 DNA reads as TGCAGTGCTGAGGGGGGAGGTAGGAATCAGCCCCAGCATTTT.

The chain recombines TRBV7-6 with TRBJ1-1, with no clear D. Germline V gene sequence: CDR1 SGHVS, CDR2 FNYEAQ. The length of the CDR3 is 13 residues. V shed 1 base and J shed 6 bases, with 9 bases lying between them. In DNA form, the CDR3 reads TGTGCCAGCAGCTTAGTTAAGAAGGCTGAAGCTTTCTTT. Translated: CASSLVKKAEAFF.

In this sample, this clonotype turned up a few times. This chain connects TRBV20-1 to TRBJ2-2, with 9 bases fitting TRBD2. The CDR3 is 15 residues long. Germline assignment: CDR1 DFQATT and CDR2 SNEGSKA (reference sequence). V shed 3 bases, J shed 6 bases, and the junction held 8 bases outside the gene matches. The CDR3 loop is CSARVAGEDPGELFF. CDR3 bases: TGCAGTGCTAGGGTAGCGGGAGAGGACCCCGGGGAGCTGTTTTTT.

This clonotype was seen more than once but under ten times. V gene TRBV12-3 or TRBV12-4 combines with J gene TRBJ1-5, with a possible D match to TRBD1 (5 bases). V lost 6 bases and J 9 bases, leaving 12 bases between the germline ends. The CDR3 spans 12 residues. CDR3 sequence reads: CASSPRDWPQHF. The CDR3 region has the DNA TGTGCCAGCAGCCCAAGGGACTGGCCCCAGCATTTT.

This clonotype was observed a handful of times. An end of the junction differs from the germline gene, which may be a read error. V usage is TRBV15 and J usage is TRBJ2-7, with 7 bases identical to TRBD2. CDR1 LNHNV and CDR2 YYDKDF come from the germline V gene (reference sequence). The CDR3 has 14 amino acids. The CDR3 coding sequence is TGTGCCACCAGCCGAGAAGGGAGGGGCTACGAGCAGTACTTC. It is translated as CATSREGRGYEQYF. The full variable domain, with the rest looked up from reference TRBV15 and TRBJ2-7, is DAMVIQNPRYQVTQFGKPVTLSCSQTLNHNVMYWYQQKSSQAPKLLFHYYDKDFNNEADTPDNFQSRRPNTSFCFLDIRSPGLGDTAMYLCATSREGRGYEQYFGPGTRLTVT.

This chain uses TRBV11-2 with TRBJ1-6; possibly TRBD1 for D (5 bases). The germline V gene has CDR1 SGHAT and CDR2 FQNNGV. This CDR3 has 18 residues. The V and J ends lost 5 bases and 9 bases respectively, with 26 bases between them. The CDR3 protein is CASSRGGGVKTLGSPLHF. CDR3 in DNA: TGTGCCAGCAGCCGCGGCGGAGGGGTAAAAACCCTGGGTTCACCCCTCCACTTT.